This TCR beta chain was sequenced during a study of blood T cell repertoires in COVID-19. Study summary: The United States, Italy and Spain were the sources of the acute and convalescent COVID-19 samples. PBMCs, B-cell-depleted T cells, or T cells were the source of the cDNA or gDNA that made up the material.

Between the trimmed V and J ends, which lost 2 bases and 9 bases, there was a span of 20 bases. Germline V lookup: CDR1 MGHDK, CDR2 SYGVNS. CDR3 length equals 16 residues. Original methodology: Amplification of reference gene primers was used by the study to estimate nucleated cell counts. Measured with immunoSEQ multiplex PCR; TCRdb has only the in-frame clones, and not every one. Clone size and the V and J calls come from that table; the DNA yielded D and trimming. The sample yields about 360,000 clones, more than 85% seen once. The receptor was isolated from a human donor in a cohort sampled during active COVID-19. The genes are TRBV25-1 and TRBJ2-1; D possibly corresponds to TRBD1 (5 bases). The sample taken for sequencing was peripheral blood. The CDR3 protein is CASSEGARARTIEQFF. In nucleotides, the CDR3 is TGTGCCAGCAGTGAAGGAGCCCGCGCGCGGACAATTGAGCAGTTCTTC.